This entry lists 18 T cell receptor beta chains sequenced from one sample in a study of vaccination effects on CD4 cells after COVID-19. Antigens for these TCRs are unknown. Sequencing followed a ViraFEST assay step that expanded antigen-specific CD4+ T cells with viral peptide pools. Subsequent to a culture period of 10 days, CD4+ T cells were isolated. Every participant took two doses of the BNT162b2 or mRNA-1273 vaccine. Generated by immunoSEQ multiplex PCR, the TCRdb table keeps only in-frame clones and is missing some. Of approximately 14,000 clones listed, under 80% are singletons. The input for sequencing was CD4+ T cells from PBMCs cultured with HCoV-NL63 spike peptides, taken after COVID-19 vaccination. The receptors were sampled from a human donor who received a COVID-19 vaccine.

The genes are TRBV5-1 and TRBJ2-6, with 11 bases identical to TRBD1. Losses at the gene ends were 4 bases for V and 0 bases for J; bases not matched to a gene: 6. Germline lookup yields CDR1 SGHRS and CDR2 YFSETQ. This CDR3 has 18 residues. The CDR3 loop is CASSGSGTGGSGANVLTF. CDR3 coding DNA: TGCGCCAGCAGCGGATCCGGGACAGGGGGCTCTGGGGCCAACGTCCTGACTTTC.

This chain uses TRBV2 with TRBJ2-3; tentative D call: TRBD1 (5 bases). V was clipped by 8 bases and J by 0 bases, with 12 bases between them. From germline, CDR1 is SNHLY and CDR2 FYNNEI. This CDR3 contains 14 residues. The CDR3 here is CASGAGPSTDTQYF. The CDR3 bases are TGTGCCAGCGGGGCAGGGCCTAGCACAGATACGCAGTATTTT.

The V and J genes are TRBV27 and TRBJ1-6; weak D call: TRBD1 (6 bases). V lost 6 bases, J lost 5 bases, and 14 bases lay in between. Germline lookup yields CDR1 MNHEY and CDR2 SMNVEV (reference sequence). CDR3 length: 15 amino acids. Here the CDR3 reads CASRWGRIDNSPLHF. CDR3 coding DNA: TGTGCCAGCAGATGGGGGCGGATAGATAATTCACCCCTCCACTTT.

CDR3 residues: CASSVEPSGIREQFF. In DNA form, the CDR3 reads TGTGCCAGCAGCGTAGAGCCTAGCGGGATACGCGAGCAGTTCTTC. This chain connects TRBV9 to TRBJ2-1; 9 bases line up with TRBD2. The CDR3 extends over 15 amino acids. V was clipped by 0 bases and J by 10 bases; unmatched bases: 8. Per the germline V gene, CDR1 is SGDLS and CDR2 is YYNGEE.

This clone came up a few times. The J gene is TRBJ2-2, the V gene TRBV12-3 or TRBV12-4; D call uncertain. This CDR3 has 13 amino acids. V lost 3 bases and J 6 bases, leaving 8 bases between the germline ends. The DNA for the CDR3 is TGTGCCAGCAGTTTTAGTCCATCCGGGGAGCTGTTTTTT. This gives the protein CASSFSPSGELFF.

J is TRBJ1-2 and V is TRBV19, with D unclear. Trimming shortened V by 1 base and J by 4 bases, and 13 bases separated the two germline ends. This CDR3 region has 15 residues. The germline gives CDR1 LNHDA, CDR2 SQIVND (reference sequence). For the CDR3, the DNA is TGTGCCAGTAGTATAGTGGCAGCTCCTGTCTATGGCTACACCTTC. It codes for CASSIVAAPVYGYTF.

The rearrangement joins TRBV12-5 to TRBJ1-1, with a weak D call TRBD1 (5 bases). V was cut by 4 bases and J by 5 bases, with 20 bases left in between. Germline lookup yields CDR1 LGHNT and CDR2 FRNRAP. This CDR3 region has 16 residues. The DNA for the CDR3 is TGTGCTAGTGGTTCCCACAACCAGAGGGGTTGGACTGAAGCTTTCTTT. Translated: CASGSHNQRGWTEAFF.

In DNA, the CDR3 is TGTGCCAGCAGCCCCATGGGGGCTGAGTACTCATCAGGCTACACCTTC. Translating it yields CASSPMGAEYSSGYTF. This sequence joins TRBV7-2 and TRBJ1-2, with a possible D match to TRBD1 (6 bases). This CDR3 comprises 16 residues. Germline CDR1 is SGHTA and CDR2 is FQGNSA. V lost 5 bases to trimming and J lost 8 bases, with 24 bases between them.

The rearrangement joins TRBV7-2 to TRBJ1-3; 10 bases align to TRBD1. V dropped 6 bases and J dropped 2; count of bases not matched to a gene: 4. The CDR3 runs 15 residues. Germline V gives CDR1 SGHTA, CDR2 FQGNSA. CDR3 residues: CASSADRGTGNTIYF. CDR3 in DNA: TGTGCCAGCAGTGCGGACAGGGGGACTGGAAACACCATATATTTT. Supplemented by reference TRBV7-2 and TRBJ1-3, the full variable domain reads GAGVSQSPSNKVTEKGKDVELRCDPISGHTALYWYRQSLGQGLEFLIYFQGNSAPDKSGLPSDRFSAERTGGSVSTLTIQRTQQEDSAVYLCASSADRGTGNTIYFGEGSWLTVV.

This clone has a handful of counts. The rearrangement links TRBV4-2 to TRBJ2-7; 8 positions match TRBD1. CDR3 length: 14 residues. CDR1 is LGHNA and CDR2 is YNFKEQ in the germline V gene. The junction had 7 bases not matched to a gene; V was cut back by 4 bases and J by 5 bases. The CDR3 nucleotides are TGTGCCAGCAGCCGAACAGGGGGTGGCGACGAGCAGTACTTC. This gives the protein CASSRTGGGDEQYF.

This clone was observed a handful of times. J is TRBJ1-2 and V is TRBV5-4; TRBD1 matches at 9 bases. J gave up 8 bases and V 1 base, and 3 bases lay outside the gene matches. CDR1 and CDR2 from the germline V gene are SGHNT and YYREEE (reference sequence). This CDR3 spans 13 amino acids. CDR3 nucleotide sequence: TGTGCCAGCAGCTTGTCCGGACAGGGGGGCTACACCTTC. Translation gives CASSLSGQGGYTF.

The sample holds one count of this clone. The V call is TRBV7-9, the J call TRBJ2-3; D is unclear. The CDR3 is made up of 13 amino acids. Germline V CDR1 and CDR2: SEHNR, FQNEAQ (reference sequence). V was clipped by 1 base and J by 6 bases, with 8 bases between them. The CDR3 sequence is CASSLVLGDTQYF. CDR3 sequence (DNA): TGTGCCAGCAGCTTAGTATTAGGCGATACGCAGTATTTT.

The chain couples TRBV7-2 to TRBJ2-7; TRBD1 might be the D (6 bases). V was cut by 4 bases and J by 2 bases, with 12 bases left in between. The germline V gene has CDR1 SGHTA and CDR2 FQGNSA. The CDR3 length is 14 residues. CDR3 amino acids: CASSSDRLTYEQYF. In DNA, the CDR3 is TGTGCCAGCAGCTCCGACAGGCTAACCTACGAGCAGTACTTC.

The rearrangement links TRBV4-2 to TRBJ1-4, with a tentative D call TRBD1 (5 bases). This CDR3 has 13 residues. The germline V and J ends were trimmed by 1 base and 5 bases, with 5 bases remaining between them. Germline V gene lookup returns CDR1 LGHNA and CDR2 YNFKEQ. The CDR3 spells CASSQGGNEKLFF. CDR3 DNA sequence: TGTGCCAGCAGCCAAGGGGGGAATGAAAAACTGTTTTTT.

This clone rates as large (0.1 to 1%). In DNA, the CDR3 is TGTGCCAGCAGTGTGTACGAGCAGTACTTC. This encodes CASSVYEQYF. This sequence joins TRBV2 and TRBJ2-7; D gene unclear. Germline assignment: CDR1 SNHLY and CDR2 FYNNEI. The V and J ends lost 4 bases and 4 bases respectively, with 2 bases between them. This CDR3 contains 10 residues.

In DNA form, the CDR3 reads TGTGCCAGCAGCCAGCAGATTAGTAATGAGCAGTTCTTC. It codes for CASSQQISNEQFF. This sequence joins TRBV3-1 (or the pseudogene TRBV3-2) and TRBJ2-1, with D unresolved. This CDR3 has 13 amino acids. V was clipped by 3 bases and J by 7 bases, with 10 bases between them. The germline V gene has CDR1 LGHDT and CDR2 YNNKEL (reference sequence).

This clone was counted only a few times. The gene calls are TRBV19 and TRBJ2-7; D is unresolved. Looked up from germline, CDR1 is LNHDA and CDR2 is SQIVND (reference sequence). Trimming shortened V by 5 bases and J by 5 bases, and 16 bases separated the two germline ends. The length of the CDR3 is 14 residues. The chain's CDR3 is CASSPKSPGDEQYF. CDR3 nucleotides: TGTGCCAGTAGTCCAAAATCGCCGGGCGACGAGCAGTACTTC.

The V call is TRBV9, the J call TRBJ2-2; D unclear. Trimming took 3 bases from V and 6 from J, leaving 24 bases between them. Germline V gene sequence: CDR1 SGDLS, CDR2 YYNGEE. The CDR3 covers 18 residues. DNA of the CDR3: TGTGCCAGCAGCGCCCCCCTCACGTACGGCGGTATTTCCGGGGAGCTGTTTTTT. Translation: CASSAPLTYGGISGELFF. Together with reference TRBV9 and TRBJ2-2, the CDR3 gives the full variable domain: DSGVTQTPKHLITATGQRVTLRCSPRSGDLSVYWYQQSLDQGLQFLIQYYNGEERAKGNILERFSAQQFPDLHSELNLSSLELGDSALYFCASSAPLTYGGISGELFFGEGSRLTVL.